This T cell receptor beta chain was captured by sequencing in a study of blood T cells in healthy people across ages. Study-wide context: Using template switching, researchers captured about one barcoded beta molecule for each two T cells. Study observations and caveats: Naive T cell percentage by flow cytometry tracked strongly with beta diversity. Bulk PBMC profiling left naive and antigen-experienced comparisons inconclusive.

Combining a sample-barcoded 5' primer with a J-beta primer mix, a second PCR ran for roughly 6 to 11 cycles. Each cDNA molecule received a tag from a template-switch adaptor that had 12 random nucleotides. TCRdb processed the 5' RACE reads anew with MiXCR; each CDR3 protein has one entry. The sample lists around 970,000 distinct CDR3 sequences, roughly 47% occurring once. V was clipped by 5 bases and J by 0 bases, with 5 bases between them. The length of the CDR3 is 13 residues. The V gene's germline CDR1 is SQVTM and CDR2 ANQGSEA. This clonotype was counted many times. Antigen: not known. V and J are TRBV29-1 and TRBJ2-6; D gene uncertain. The receptor was isolated from an older woman in good health. Sequenced sample: blood. CDR3 loop: CSVHISGANVLTF. Here the CDR3 DNA reads TGCAGCGTTCACATCTCTGGGGCCAACGTCCTGACTTTC.